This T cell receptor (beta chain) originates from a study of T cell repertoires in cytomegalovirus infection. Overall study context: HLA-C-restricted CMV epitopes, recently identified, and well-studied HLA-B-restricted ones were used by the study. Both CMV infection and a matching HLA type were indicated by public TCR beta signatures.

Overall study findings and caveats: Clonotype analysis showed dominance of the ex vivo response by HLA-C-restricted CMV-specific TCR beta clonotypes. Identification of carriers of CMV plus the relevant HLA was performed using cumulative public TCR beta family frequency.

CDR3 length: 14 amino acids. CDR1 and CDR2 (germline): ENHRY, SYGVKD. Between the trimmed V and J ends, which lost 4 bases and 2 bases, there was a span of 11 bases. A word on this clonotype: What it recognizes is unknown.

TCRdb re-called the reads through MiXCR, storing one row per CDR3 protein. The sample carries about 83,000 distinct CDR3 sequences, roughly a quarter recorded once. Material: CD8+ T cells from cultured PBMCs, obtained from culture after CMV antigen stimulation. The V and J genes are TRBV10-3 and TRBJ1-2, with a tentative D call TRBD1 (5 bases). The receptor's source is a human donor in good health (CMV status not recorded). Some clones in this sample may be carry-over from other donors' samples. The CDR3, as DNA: TGTGCCATCAGTGGGGGACCTTTAAACTATGGCTACACCTTC. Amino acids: CAISGGPLNYGYTF.